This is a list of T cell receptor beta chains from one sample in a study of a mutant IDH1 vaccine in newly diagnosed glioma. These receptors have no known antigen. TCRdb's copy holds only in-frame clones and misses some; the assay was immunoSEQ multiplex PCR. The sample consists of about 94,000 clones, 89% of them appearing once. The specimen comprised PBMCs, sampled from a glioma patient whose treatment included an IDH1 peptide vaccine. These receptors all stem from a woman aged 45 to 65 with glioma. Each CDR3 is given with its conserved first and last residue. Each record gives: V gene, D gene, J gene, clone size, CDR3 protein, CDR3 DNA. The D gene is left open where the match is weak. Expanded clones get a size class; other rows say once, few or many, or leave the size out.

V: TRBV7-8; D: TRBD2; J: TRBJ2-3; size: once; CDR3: CASSLSMAGGSTDTQYF; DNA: TGTGCCAGCAGCTTATCAATGGCGGGAGGCTCGACAGATACGCAGTATTTT
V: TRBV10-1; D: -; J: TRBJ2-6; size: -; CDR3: CASSGGGPGANVLTF; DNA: TGCGCCAGCAGTGGAGGGGGACCTGGGGCCAACGTCCTGACTTTC
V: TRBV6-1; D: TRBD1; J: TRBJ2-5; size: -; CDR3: CASSEGGQGQETQYF; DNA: TGTGCCAGCAGTGAAGGAGGACAGGGACAGGAGACCCAGTACTTC
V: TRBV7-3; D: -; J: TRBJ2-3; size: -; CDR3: CASSLGHSMSTDTQYF; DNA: TGTGCCAGCAGCCTTGGACATTCTATGAGCACAGATACGCAGTATTTT
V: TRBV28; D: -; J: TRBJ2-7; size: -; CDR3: CASSAPGSALGEQYF; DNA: TGTGCCAGCAGTGCCCCCGGGTCGGCCCTGGGCGAGCAGTACTTC
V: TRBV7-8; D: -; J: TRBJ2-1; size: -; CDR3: CASSLAAGGRGNEQFF; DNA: TGTGCCAGCAGCTTAGCCGCCGGGGGGCGCGGCAATGAGCAGTTCTTC
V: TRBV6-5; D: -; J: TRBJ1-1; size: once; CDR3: CASSYGTGNTEAFF; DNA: TGTGCCAGCAGTTACGGAACAGGAAACACTGAAGCTTTCTTT
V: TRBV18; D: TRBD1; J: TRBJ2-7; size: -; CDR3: CASSPGQGSEQYF; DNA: TGTGCCAGCTCACCGGGACAGGGCAGCGAGCAGTACTTC
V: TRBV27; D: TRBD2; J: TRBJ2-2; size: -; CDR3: CASSTPGLAGAGELFF; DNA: TGTGCCAGCTCGACCCCGGGACTAGCGGGAGCCGGGGAGCTGTTTTTT
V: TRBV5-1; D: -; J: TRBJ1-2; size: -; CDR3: CASSLDLVGGYGYTF; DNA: TGCGCCAGCAGCTTGGACCTAGTCGGGGGGTACGGCTACACCTTC
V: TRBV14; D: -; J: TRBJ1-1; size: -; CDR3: CASSVARGGTEAFF; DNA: TGTGCCAGCAGCGTAGCCAGGGGTGGGACTGAAGCTTTCTTT
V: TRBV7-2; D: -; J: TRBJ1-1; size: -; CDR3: CASSPTVIRSEAFF; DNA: TGTGCCAGCAGCCCGACAGTAATAAGATCTGAAGCTTTCTTT
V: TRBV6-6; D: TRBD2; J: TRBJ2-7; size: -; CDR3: CASSLGEGRYEQYF; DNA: TGTGCCAGCTCACTCGGGGAGGGGAGGTACGAGCAGTACTTC
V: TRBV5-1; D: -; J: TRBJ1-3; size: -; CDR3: CASSLDRWKPIYF; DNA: TGCGCCAGCAGCTTGGACCGATGGAAACCCATATATTTT